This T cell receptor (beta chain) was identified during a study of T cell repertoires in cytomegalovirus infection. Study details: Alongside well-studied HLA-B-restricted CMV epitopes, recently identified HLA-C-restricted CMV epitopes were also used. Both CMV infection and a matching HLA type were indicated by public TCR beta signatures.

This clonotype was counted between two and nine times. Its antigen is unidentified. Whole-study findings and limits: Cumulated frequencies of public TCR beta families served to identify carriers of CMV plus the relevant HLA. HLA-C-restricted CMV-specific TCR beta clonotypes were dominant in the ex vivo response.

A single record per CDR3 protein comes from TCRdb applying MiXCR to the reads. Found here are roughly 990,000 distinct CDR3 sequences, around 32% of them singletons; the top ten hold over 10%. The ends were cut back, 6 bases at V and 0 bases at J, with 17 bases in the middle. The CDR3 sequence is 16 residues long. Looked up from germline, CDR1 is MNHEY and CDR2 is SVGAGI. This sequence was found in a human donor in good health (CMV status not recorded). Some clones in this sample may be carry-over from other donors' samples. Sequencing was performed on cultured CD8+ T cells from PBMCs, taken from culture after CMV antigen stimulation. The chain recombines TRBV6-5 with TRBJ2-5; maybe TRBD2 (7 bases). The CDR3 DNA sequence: TGTGCCAGCAGGGAGGGGAGGGGGAGGTACCAAGAGACCCAGTACTTC. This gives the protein CASREGRGRYQETQYF.